The present entry profiles one T cell receptor (beta chain) with its context. Its antigen is currently unknown. A library made for alpha chains picked up this beta chain off target, so its size means little. This entry belongs to a study of spatial heterogeneity in lung cancer. Whole-study results and caveats: Relative to follow-up, resection was when ubiquitous expanded tumor TCRs appeared more in blood.

Every cDNA TCR molecule received its own unique molecular identifier. TCRdb ran MiXCR on the 5' RACE reads and lists one entry per CDR3 protein. The repertoire holds more than 6,500 distinct CDR3 sequences, with approximately 8.6% as singletons. Time point meaning: sample taken at primary tumor resection. Unsorted whole RNA of tumor, nontumor lung or frozen PBMC was sequenced. A total of around 67 untreated early-stage non-small cell lung cancer patients served as donors. This CDR3 is 16 amino acids long. V gave up 8 bases and J gave up 1 base, with 15 bases separating them. CDR1 is LNHDA and CDR2 is SQIVND in the germline V gene (reference sequence).

Sequencing used PBMCs, obtained at surgery. The chain couples TRBV19 to TRBJ2-6; D unclear. The source of this sequence is a male donor with early-stage non-small cell lung cancer. The CDR3: CASVRAGTSGANVLTF. The CDR3 bases are TGTGCCAGTGTAAGGGCAGGTACATCTGGGGCCAACGTCCTGACTTTC.